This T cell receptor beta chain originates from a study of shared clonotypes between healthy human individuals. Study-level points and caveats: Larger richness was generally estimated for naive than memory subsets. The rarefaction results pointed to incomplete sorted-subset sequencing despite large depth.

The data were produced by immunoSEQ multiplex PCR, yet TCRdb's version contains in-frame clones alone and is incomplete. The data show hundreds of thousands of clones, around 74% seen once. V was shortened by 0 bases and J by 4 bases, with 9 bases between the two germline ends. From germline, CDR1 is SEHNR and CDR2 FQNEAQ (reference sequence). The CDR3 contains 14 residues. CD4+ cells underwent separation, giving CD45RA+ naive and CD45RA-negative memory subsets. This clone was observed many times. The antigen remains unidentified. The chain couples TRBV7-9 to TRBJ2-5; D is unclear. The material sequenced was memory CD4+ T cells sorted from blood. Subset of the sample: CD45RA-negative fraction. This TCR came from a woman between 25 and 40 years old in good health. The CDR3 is CASSLAMARETQYF. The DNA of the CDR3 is TGTGCCAGCAGCTTAGCTATGGCGAGAGAGACCCAGTACTTC.